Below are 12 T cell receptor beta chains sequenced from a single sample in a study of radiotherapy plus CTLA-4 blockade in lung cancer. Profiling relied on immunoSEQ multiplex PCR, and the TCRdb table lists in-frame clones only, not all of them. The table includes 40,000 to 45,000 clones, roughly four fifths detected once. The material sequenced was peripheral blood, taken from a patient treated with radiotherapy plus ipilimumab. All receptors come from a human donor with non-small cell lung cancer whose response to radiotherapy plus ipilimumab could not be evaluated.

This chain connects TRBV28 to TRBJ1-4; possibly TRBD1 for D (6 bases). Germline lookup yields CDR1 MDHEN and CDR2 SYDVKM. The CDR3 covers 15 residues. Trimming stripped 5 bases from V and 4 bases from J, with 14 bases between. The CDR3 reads CASSSGGAGNEKLFF. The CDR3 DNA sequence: TGTGCCAGCAGTAGTGGGGGCGCAGGTAATGAAAAACTGTTTTTT.

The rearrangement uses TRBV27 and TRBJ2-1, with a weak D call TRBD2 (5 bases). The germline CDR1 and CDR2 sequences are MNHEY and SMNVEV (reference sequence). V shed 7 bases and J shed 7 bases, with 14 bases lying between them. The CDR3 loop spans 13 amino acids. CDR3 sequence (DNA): TGTGCCAGCACTACTCCGGGAAAAAATGAGCAGTTCTTC. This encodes CASTTPGKNEQFF.

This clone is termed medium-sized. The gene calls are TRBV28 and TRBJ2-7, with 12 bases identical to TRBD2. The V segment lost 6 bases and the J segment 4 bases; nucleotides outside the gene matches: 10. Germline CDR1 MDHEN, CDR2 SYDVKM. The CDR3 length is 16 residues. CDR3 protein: CASSLGLAGPPYEQYF. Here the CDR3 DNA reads TGTGCCAGCAGCCTCGGACTAGCGGGGCCCCCTTACGAGCAGTACTTC.

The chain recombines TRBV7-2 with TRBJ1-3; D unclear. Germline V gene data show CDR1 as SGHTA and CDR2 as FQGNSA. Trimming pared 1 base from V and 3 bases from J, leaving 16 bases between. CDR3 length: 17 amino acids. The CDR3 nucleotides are TGTGCCAGCAGCTTAGAAATGGGTGTAGGAGTTGGAAACACCATATATTTT. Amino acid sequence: CASSLEMGVGVGNTIYF. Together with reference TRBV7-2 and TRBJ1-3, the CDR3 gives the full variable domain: GAGVSQSPSNKVTEKGKDVELRCDPISGHTALYWYRQSLGQGLEFLIYFQGNSAPDKSGLPSDRFSAERTGGSVSTLTIQRTQQEDSAVYLCASSLEMGVGVGNTIYFGEGSWLTVV.

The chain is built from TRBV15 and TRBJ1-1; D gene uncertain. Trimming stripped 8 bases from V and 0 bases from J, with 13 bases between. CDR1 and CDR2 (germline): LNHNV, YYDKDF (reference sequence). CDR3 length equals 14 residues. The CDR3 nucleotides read TGTGCCACCCATTCCGGGAGCATGAACACTGAAGCTTTCTTT. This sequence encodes CATHSGSMNTEAFF. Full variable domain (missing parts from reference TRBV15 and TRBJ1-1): DAMVIQNPRYQVTQFGKPVTLSCSQTLNHNVMYWYQQKSSQAPKLLFHYYDKDFNNEADTPDNFQSRRPNTSFCFLDIRSPGLGDTAMYLCATHSGSMNTEAFFGQGTRLTVV.

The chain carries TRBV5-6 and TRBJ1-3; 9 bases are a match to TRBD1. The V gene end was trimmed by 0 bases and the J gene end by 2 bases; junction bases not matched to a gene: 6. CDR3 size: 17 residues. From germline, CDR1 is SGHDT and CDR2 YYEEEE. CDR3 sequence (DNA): TGTGCCAGCAGCTTGGCCAGGGACAGGGCGGCTGGAAACACCATATATTTT. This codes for CASSLARDRAAGNTIYF. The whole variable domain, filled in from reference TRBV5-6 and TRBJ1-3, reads DAGVTQSPTHLIKTRGQQVTLRCSPKSGHDTVSWYQQALGQGPQFIFQYYEEEERQRGNFPDRFSGHQFPNYSSELNVNALLLGDSALYLCASSLARDRAAGNTIYFGEGSWLTVV.

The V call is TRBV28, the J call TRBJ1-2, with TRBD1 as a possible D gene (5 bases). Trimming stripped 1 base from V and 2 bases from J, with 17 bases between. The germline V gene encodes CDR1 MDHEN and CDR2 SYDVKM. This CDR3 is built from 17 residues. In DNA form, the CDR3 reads TGTGCCAGCAGTTTATATGGCGGGGCAGGTCTCAACTATGGCTACACCTTC. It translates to CASSLYGGAGLNYGYTF.

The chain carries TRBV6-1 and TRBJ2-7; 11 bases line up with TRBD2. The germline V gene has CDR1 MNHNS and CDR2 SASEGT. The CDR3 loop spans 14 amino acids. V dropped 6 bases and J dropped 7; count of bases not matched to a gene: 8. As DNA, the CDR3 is TGTGCCAGCAGGATAGCGGGGGGGCGGGCGGAGCAGTACTTC. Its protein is CASRIAGGRAEQYF.

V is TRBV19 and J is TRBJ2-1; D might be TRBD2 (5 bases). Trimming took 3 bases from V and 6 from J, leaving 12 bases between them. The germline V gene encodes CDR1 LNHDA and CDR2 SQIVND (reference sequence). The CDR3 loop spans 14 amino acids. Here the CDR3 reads CASSILGIVNEQFF. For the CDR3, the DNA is TGTGCCAGTAGTATTCTCGGGATCGTCAATGAGCAGTTCTTC.

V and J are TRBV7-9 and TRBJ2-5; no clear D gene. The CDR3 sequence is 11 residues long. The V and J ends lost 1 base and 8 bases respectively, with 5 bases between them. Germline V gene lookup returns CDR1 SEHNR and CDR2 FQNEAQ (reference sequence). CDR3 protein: CASSLGYTQYF. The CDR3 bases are TGTGCCAGCAGCTTAGGTTATACCCAGTACTTC.

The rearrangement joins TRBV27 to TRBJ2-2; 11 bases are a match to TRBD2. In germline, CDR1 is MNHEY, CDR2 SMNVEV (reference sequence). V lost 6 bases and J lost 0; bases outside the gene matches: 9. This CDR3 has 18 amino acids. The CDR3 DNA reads TGTGCCAGCAGACCTAGCGGGAGGCGACACGCGAACACCGGGGAGCTGTTTTTT. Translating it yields CASRPSGRRHANTGELFF.

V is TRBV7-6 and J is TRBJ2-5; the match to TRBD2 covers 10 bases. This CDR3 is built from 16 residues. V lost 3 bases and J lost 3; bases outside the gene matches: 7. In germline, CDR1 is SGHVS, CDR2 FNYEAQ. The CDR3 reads CASSFGALAGKETQYF. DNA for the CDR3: TGTGCCAGCAGCTTCGGTGCACTAGCGGGGAAAGAGACCCAGTACTTC.